One sample yielded the 25 T cell receptor beta chains listed below, sequenced in a study of PD-1 blockade in classical Hodgkin lymphoma. Every patient relapsed after autologous stem cell transplantation, and brentuximab vedotin exposure varied. Produced via immunoSEQ multiplex PCR; TCRdb's table is partial and in-frame only. The sample has roughly 70,000 clones, 65% to 75% seen once. The sequencing used peripheral blood mononuclear cells (PBMCs), collected before the second cycle of nivolumab. Receptor source: a human donor with classical Hodgkin lymphoma.

The CDR3 DNA reads as TGCAGCGTTGAAGATCGGACCGGGGGGGATGAAGCTTTCTTT. Its protein product is CSVEDRTGGDEAFF. The V and J genes are TRBV29-1 and TRBJ1-1, with D perhaps matching TRBD1 (5 bases). Trimming took off 0 bases at V and 7 bases at J, with 15 bases between the two ends. The germline CDR1 and CDR2 sequences are SQVTM and ANQGSEA. This CDR3 spans 14 amino acids.

This rearrangement joins TRBV27 to TRBJ2-3; weak D call: TRBD2 (5 bases). From germline, CDR1 is MNHEY and CDR2 SMNVEV (reference sequence). Trimming pared 6 bases from V and 4 bases from J, leaving 17 bases between. The CDR3 sequence is 15 residues long. The CDR3 nucleotides are TGTGCCAGCAGAGAGAGGTGGGAGAGAGCAGATACGCAGTATTTT. Encoded protein: CASRERWERADTQYF.

This clone was recorded a few times. The chain links TRBV9 to TRBJ2-1, with 15 bases aligning to TRBD2. The length of the CDR3 is 14 residues. Trimming took 4 bases from V and 10 from J; bases not matched to a gene: 3. The germline V gene encodes CDR1 SGDLS and CDR2 YYNGEE. In DNA form, the CDR3 reads TGTGCCAGCAGCCTTGGACTAGCGGGAGGGGAGCAGTTCTTC. Encoded protein: CASSLGLAGGEQFF.

This clone turned up a few times. Other DNA variants within this sample encode the same CDR3. This chain uses TRBV6-5 with TRBJ1-1; D not certain. The V gene's germline CDR1 is MNHEY and CDR2 SVGAGI. The germline V and J ends were trimmed by 5 bases and 0 bases, with 4 bases remaining between them. This CDR3 is 12 amino acids long. The CDR3 nucleotides read TGTGCCAGCAGTCACCTGAACACTGAAGCTTTCTTT. Its protein is CASSHLNTEAFF.

This clone was detected ten times or more. This sequence joins TRBV9 and TRBJ1-6; D gene uncertain. This CDR3 has 14 residues. V was clipped by 4 bases and J by 5 bases, with 10 bases between them. CDR1 is SGDLS and CDR2 is YYNGEE in the germline V gene. The CDR3 loop reads CASSLGMNNSPLHF. CDR3 in DNA: TGTGCCAGCAGCTTGGGTATGAATAATTCACCCCTCCACTTT.

The chain is built from TRBV10-2 and TRBJ1-1, with 7 bases aligning to TRBD1. The junction had 4 bases not matched to a gene; V was cut back by 6 bases and J by 3 bases. CDR3 length: 13 amino acids. Germline CDR1 and CDR2: WSHSY and SAAADI. The CDR3 here is CASRGQRDTEAFF. CDR3 sequence (DNA): TGCGCCAGCAGGGGACAGAGGGACACTGAAGCTTTCTTT.

CDR3 sequence reads: CASSLGQTLYQETQYF. The CDR3 nucleotides read TGTGCCAGCAGCTTAGGACAGACTTTGTACCAAGAGACCCAGTACTTC. The rearrangement links TRBV11-3 to TRBJ2-5; D might be TRBD1 (5 bases). This CDR3 comprises 16 residues. Trimming stripped 1 base from V and 0 bases from J, with 12 bases between. CDR1 and CDR2 from the germline V gene are SGHNT and YENEEA.

The chain is built from TRBV15 and TRBJ2-3; D uncertain. The germline V gene encodes CDR1 LNHNV and CDR2 YYDKDF (reference sequence). The CDR3 totals 15 residues. The V end was cut by 8 bases, the J end by 0 bases, with 15 bases between. As DNA, the CDR3 is TGTGCCACCTCTATGGTGGGTAGTAGCACAGATACGCAGTATTTT. Encoded protein: CATSMVGSSTDTQYF.

Notes on this clone: This same CDR3 is encoded by further DNA sequences in the sample. The V and J genes are TRBV5-1 and TRBJ2-5, with TRBD2 matching 11 bases. There are 14 residues in the CDR3. Losses at the gene ends were 3 bases for V and 4 bases for J; bases not matched to a gene: 2. Germline V gene lookup returns CDR1 SGHRS and CDR2 YFSETQ. The CDR3 DNA is TGCGCCAGCAGCTCCGGACTAGCGGGAGAGACCCAGTACTTC. This gives the protein CASSSGLAGETQYF.

The rearrangement uses TRBV30 and TRBJ2-5; D unresolved. With 2 bases removed from V and 6 bases from J, the gap between germline ends came to 16 bases. CDR1 is GTSNPN and CDR2 is SVGIG in the germline V gene (reference sequence). The CDR3 runs 14 residues. The CDR3 DNA follows: TGTGCCTGGAGTATATACTGGTCCGTTCAGACCCAGTACTTC. Translated, it gives CAWSIYWSVQTQYF.

The rearrangement links TRBV28 to TRBJ1-2, with D uncertain. In germline, CDR1 is MDHEN, CDR2 SYDVKM. Trimming removed 2 bases at V and 7 bases at J, with 14 bases between. This CDR3 region has 14 residues. CDR3 bases: TGTGCCAGCAGTTTAGAGGTAGCGGTAGGTGGCTACACCTTC. It translates to CASSLEVAVGGYTF.

The CDR3 region is CASSFGTEETQYF. CDR3 coding DNA: TGTGCCAGCAGTTTTGGGACAGAAGAGACCCAGTACTTC. The V call is TRBV27, the J call TRBJ2-5, with 7 bases lining up with TRBD1. CDR3 size: 13 residues. CDR1 is MNHEY and CDR2 is SMNVEV in the germline V gene (reference sequence). V dropped 3 bases and J dropped 3; count of bases not matched to a gene: 1.

The chain uses TRBV6-6 and TRBJ1-2; TRBD1 aligns across 7 bases. V was pared by 6 bases and J by 5 bases, with 6 bases of the junction left unmatched. Per germline, CDR1 MNHNY and CDR2 SVGAGI (reference sequence). The CDR3 spans 13 residues. CDR3 DNA sequence: TGTGCCAGCAGCCCACAGGGGCAGTATGGCTACACCTTC. This gives the protein CASSPQGQYGYTF.

The chain has TRBV5-1 and TRBJ2-1; 8 bases map to TRBD1. CDR1 and CDR2 from the germline V gene are SGHRS and YFSETQ. J gave up 6 bases and V 4 bases, and 9 bases lay outside the gene matches. CDR3 length equals 15 residues. The CDR3 region has the DNA TGCGCCAGCAGCCTACGACAGGGGCAGGGCAATGAGCAGTTCTTC. It specifies CASSLRQGQGNEQFF.

This clone was found a few times. The chain is built from TRBV5-1 and TRBJ2-2; TRBD2 aligns across 7 bases. CDR3 length: 15 amino acids. The junction had 6 bases not matched to a gene; V was cut back by 1 base and J by 6 bases. The germline gives CDR1 SGHRS, CDR2 YFSETQ. CDR3 coding DNA: TGCGCCAGCAGCTTGTGGGAGGGCCTATCCGGGGAGCTGTTTTTT. This codes for CASSLWEGLSGELFF.

Of note for this clone: The sample has other DNA sequences that encode this CDR3 too. This rearrangement joins TRBV5-1 to TRBJ2-5, with TRBD2 matching 11 bases. The germline CDR1 and CDR2 sequences are SGHRS and YFSETQ. The trim removed 4 bases at V and 4 bases at J, leaving 3 bases unmatched. The CDR3 covers 14 residues. CDR3 coding DNA: TGCGCCAGCAGCCCCGGACTAGCGGGAGAGACCCAGTACTTC. Translating it yields CASSPGLAGETQYF.

V is TRBV2 and J is TRBJ2-5; maybe TRBD1 (5 bases). The V end lost 0 bases, the J end lost 5 bases, and 16 bases lay between the germline ends. The CDR3 covers 16 residues. CDR1 SNHLY and CDR2 FYNNEI come from the germline V gene. CDR3 coding DNA: TGTGCCAGCAGTGAAGCGCGACAGCGTTCGGTTGAGACCCAGTACTTC. Its protein is CASSEARQRSVETQYF.

The chain employs TRBV7-9 and TRBJ2-2, with D unresolved. Deletions cut 3 bases from V and 3 bases from J, with 5 bases between. The length of the CDR3 is 13 residues. Germline values: CDR1 SEHNR, CDR2 FQNEAQ (reference sequence). For the CDR3, the DNA is TGTGCCAGCAGCTTCGGTGACACCGGGGAGCTGTTTTTT. Its translation is CASSFGDTGELFF.

This clone turned up a few times. This sequence joins TRBV15 and TRBJ2-3, with TRBD2 as a possible D gene (5 bases). The V gene's germline CDR1 is LNHNV and CDR2 YYDKDF (reference sequence). CDR3 length: 17 amino acids. The germline V and J ends were trimmed by 0 bases and 0 bases, with 13 bases remaining between them. The CDR3 here is CATSRDLAAPSTDTQYF. For the CDR3, the DNA is TGTGCCACCAGCAGAGATCTAGCAGCACCTAGCACAGATACGCAGTATTTT.

The chain links TRBV5-1 to TRBJ1-2; the D gene is possibly TRBD1 (6 bases). The length of the CDR3 is 15 residues. Germline V gives CDR1 SGHRS, CDR2 YFSETQ. V dropped 4 bases and J dropped 4 bases, with 17 bases sitting between them. CDR3 loop: CASSPGAASPYGYTF. DNA for the CDR3: TGCGCCAGCAGCCCGGGGGCAGCGAGTCCCTATGGCTACACCTTC.

The rearrangement links TRBV11-3 to TRBJ1-2; tentatively, D is TRBD1 (5 bases). Trimming took off 5 bases at V and 8 bases at J, with 30 bases between the two ends. The CDR3 loop spans 18 amino acids. In germline, CDR1 is SGHNT, CDR2 YENEEA. For the CDR3, the DNA is TGTGCCAGCAGCGCTAGAGCTATTGGCGGGGACTCCTTATACGGCTACACCTTC. Protein product: CASSARAIGGDSLYGYTF.

The chain employs TRBV2 and TRBJ1-1; weak D call: TRBD1 (5 bases). V lost 0 bases and J lost 0, with 14 bases in between. The CDR3 has 17 residues. Germline V gives CDR1 SNHLY, CDR2 FYNNEI. CDR3 loop: CASSEAETVVLNTEAFF. The CDR3 nucleotides are TGTGCCAGCAGTGAAGCGGAGACAGTCGTCTTGAACACTGAAGCTTTCTTT.

This chain uses TRBV6-5 with TRBJ2-2, with D uncertain. The CDR3 extends over 13 amino acids. Germline loops: CDR1 MNHEY, CDR2 SVGAGI. Trimming cost V 5 bases and J 4 bases, with 8 bases left between them. CDR3 bases: TGTGCCAGCAGTCTAGAACTCACCGGGGAGCTGTTTTTT. Amino acids: CASSLELTGELFF.

V usage is TRBV5-1 and J usage is TRBJ2-1; unclear D gene. The germline V and J ends were trimmed by 1 base and 8 bases, with 10 bases remaining between them. Looked up from germline, CDR1 is SGHRS and CDR2 is YFSETQ. The CDR3 runs 13 residues. CDR3 region: CASSLTVYDEQFF. In DNA, the CDR3 is TGCGCCAGCAGCTTGACAGTTTACGATGAGCAGTTCTTC. The full variable domain, completed using reference TRBV5-1 and TRBJ2-1, is KAGVTQTPRYLIKTRGQQVTLSCSPISGHRSVSWYQQTPGQGLQFLFEYFSETQRNKGNFPGRFSGRQFSNSRSEMNVSTLELGDSALYLCASSLTVYDEQFFGPGTRLTVL.

The V gene is TRBV5-1, the J gene TRBJ2-1; tentative D call: TRBD1 (6 bases). Looked up from germline, CDR1 is SGHRS and CDR2 is YFSETQ. There are 15 residues in the CDR3. The V gene lost 0 bases and the J gene lost 5 bases, with 12 bases spanning the gap. The CDR3 region has the DNA TGCGCCAGCAGCTTGGGATACAGGGATAACAATGAGCAGTTCTTC. The encoded protein is CASSLGYRDNNEQFF.